These T cell receptor beta chains were read from a single sample in a study of blood T cell repertoires in COVID-19. Using immunoSEQ multiplex PCR, the repertoire was profiled, and TCRdb retains in-frame clones only, with some absent. This table holds tens of thousands of clones, 83% found once. Sequencing input: peripheral blood. The receptor source for this set is a human donor in a cohort sampled during active COVID-19. The CDR3 runs from the conserved cysteine through the conserved F or W. The D gene is left open where the match is weak. Rows may omit the clone size; those that give it use once, few, many or a size class.

D: .; J: TRBJ1-5; size: few; V: TRBV4-2; DNA: TGTGCCAGCAGCCAGGGGGCGGTTAGCAATCAGCCCCAGCATTTT; CDR3: CASSQGAVSNQPQHF
D: TRBD2; J: TRBJ2-5; size: .; V: TRBV7-2; DNA: TGTGCCAGCAGCTTAGCGCTTACAACTAGCGGGGGGGAAGAAGAGACCCAGTACTTC; CDR3: CASSLALTTSGGEEETQYF
D: .; J: TRBJ2-7; size: .; V: TRBV6-1; DNA: TGTGCCAGCAGTGAAGCGCGGGTTTCCTACGCGCAGTACTTC; CDR3: CASSEARVSYAQYF
D: .; J: TRBJ2-7; size: once; V: TRBV29-1; DNA: TGCAGCGCCCGGACTGCCTACGAGCAGTACTTC; CDR3: CSARTAYEQYF
D: .; J: TRBJ1-4; size: .; V: TRBV9; DNA: TGTGCCAGCAGCCTAAGGGGGGGTGCAACTAATGAAAAACTGTTTTTT; CDR3: CASSLRGGATNEKLFF
D: .; J: TRBJ1-4; size: .; V: TRBV6-1; DNA: TGTGCCAGCAGTGAGGGGCGCAGGGTGGGCGAAAAACTGTTTTTT; CDR3: CASSEGRRVGEKLFF
D: TRBD1; J: TRBJ2-1; size: .; V: TRBV9; DNA: TGTGCCAGCAGCCCCCGACAGGGTGGGTACAATGAGCAGTTCTTC; CDR3: CASSPRQGGYNEQFF
D: .; J: TRBJ2-7; size: .; V: TRBV19; DNA: TGTGCCAGTAGTACAATTCGACAAGGTAGCGACGAGCAGTACTTC; CDR3: CASSTIRQGSDEQYF
D: TRBD1; J: TRBJ2-7; size: .; V: TRBV5-4; DNA: TGTGCCAGCAGGTCCCGGGACAGGAGAGACGAGCAGTACTTC; CDR3: CASRSRDRRDEQYF
D: TRBD1; J: TRBJ2-1; size: .; V: TRBV6-6; DNA: TGTGCCAGCAGTGTCACCGGACAGGGTACGGGTGAGCAGTTCTTC; CDR3: CASSVTGQGTGEQFF
D: TRBD1; J: TRBJ2-1; size: once; V: TRBV7-3; DNA: TGTGCCAGCAGCTTAACGCTGGGACAGGGCAATGAGCAGTTCTTC; CDR3: CASSLTLGQGNEQFF
D: .; J: TRBJ1-6; size: .; V: TRBV7-9; DNA: TGTGCCAGCAGCTTAGGCCTAGCTAATTCACCCCTCCACTTT; CDR3: CASSLGLANSPLHF
D: .; J: TRBJ1-3; size: .; V: TRBV5-5; DNA: TGTGCCAGCAGCTTGTTCGCAGGGTCTGGAAACACCATATATTTT; CDR3: CASSLFAGSGNTIYF
D: .; J: TRBJ1-1; size: .; V: TRBV4-3; DNA: TGCGCCAGCAGCCGAGAATTGACAGGGAACACTGAAGCTTTCTTT; CDR3: CASSRELTGNTEAFF
D: TRBD2; J: TRBJ2-2; size: .; V: TRBV25-1; DNA: TGTGCCAGCAGTGAGCCTAGCGGGAGGGCCACCGGGGAGCTGTTTTTT; CDR3: CASSEPSGRATGELFF
D: TRBD1; J: TRBJ1-5; size: few; V: TRBV28; DNA: TGTGCCAGCTCCCAGACAGGGGGTGATCAGCCCCAGCATTTT; CDR3: CASSQTGGDQPQHF
D: .; J: TRBJ1-1; size: .; V: TRBV2; DNA: TGTGCCAGCAGTGAAGCCCTTAACTCCCTAAAAGCTTTCTTT; CDR3: CASSEALNSLKAFF
D: .; J: TRBJ2-5; size: .; V: TRBV7-9; DNA: TGTGCCAGCACCCTAGGGCTACACGAGGGAGAGACCCAGTACTTC; CDR3: CASTLGLHEGETQYF
D: .; J: TRBJ2-3; size: once; V: TRBV7-9; DNA: TGTGCCAGCAGCCGGACTAGCACAGATACGCAGTATTTT; CDR3: CASSRTSTDTQYF
D: .; J: TRBJ2-1; size: .; V: TRBV18; DNA: TGTGCCAGCTCACCCGTGGATACTCCTAGCTCCTACAATGAGCAGTTCTTC; CDR3: CASSPVDTPSSYNEQFF
D: TRBD1; J: TRBJ1-2; size: .; V: TRBV10-3; DNA: TGTGCCGTCTCCCGGGACAGGGGACGCTATGGCTACACCTTC; CDR3: CAVSRDRGRYGYTF
D: .; J: TRBJ1-1; size: .; V: TRBV7-9; DNA: TGTGCCAGCAGCGTGACAGAAATCACTGAAGCTTTCTTT; CDR3: CASSVTEITEAFF
D: TRBD2; J: TRBJ2-7; size: .; V: TRBV7-8; DNA: TGTGCCAGCAGCCCGGGACTAGCGGGGGGACTCTACGAGCAGTACTTC; CDR3: CASSPGLAGGLYEQYF
D: .; J: TRBJ2-3; size: .; V: TRBV12-3/TRBV12-4; DNA: TGTGCCAGCAGCCTAACGGACTTAGATACGCAGTATTTT; CDR3: CASSLTDLDTQYF
D: TRBD1; J: TRBJ1-2; size: .; V: TRBV14; DNA: TGTGCCAGCAGCCGACAGGGGATCTATGGCTACACCTTC; CDR3: CASSRQGIYGYTF
D: .; J: TRBJ2-5; size: .; V: TRBV19; DNA: TGTGCCAGTAGCGTTAACAGGGAAGAGACCCAGTACTTC; CDR3: CASSVNREETQYF
D: TRBD2; J: TRBJ2-5; size: .; V: TRBV5-4; DNA: TGTGCCAGCAGCTTTACGGGAGGGGAGACCCAGTACTTC; CDR3: CASSFTGGETQYF
D: .; J: TRBJ2-3; size: .; V: TRBV7-9; DNA: TGTGCCAGCAGCTTAGCCCGACAGGCTAGCACAGATACGCAGTATTTT; CDR3: CASSLARQASTDTQYF
D: .; J: TRBJ1-3; size: .; V: TRBV5-8; DNA: TGTGCCAGCAGGGGCAGGGGAATAAACACCATATATTTT; CDR3: CASRGRGINTIYF
D: TRBD2; J: TRBJ2-7; size: .; V: TRBV7-2; DNA: TGTGCCAGCTCCGGGGGGGCCTCTCTAAACGAGCAGTACTTC; CDR3: CASSGGASLNEQYF
D: .; J: TRBJ2-7; size: few; V: TRBV18; DNA: TGTGCCAGCTCACCCCGGGCAGGGGAGACCTACGAGCAGTACTTC; CDR3: CASSPRAGETYEQYF
D: .; J: TRBJ1-2; size: .; V: TRBV18; DNA: TGTGCCAGCTCACCTGGGACACACAACTATGGCTACACCTTC; CDR3: CASSPGTHNYGYTF
D: TRBD1; J: TRBJ2-7; size: .; V: TRBV10-1; DNA: TGCGCCAGCTCAAAACCCCAGGGGGTACCCTACGAGCAGTACTTC; CDR3: CASSKPQGVPYEQYF